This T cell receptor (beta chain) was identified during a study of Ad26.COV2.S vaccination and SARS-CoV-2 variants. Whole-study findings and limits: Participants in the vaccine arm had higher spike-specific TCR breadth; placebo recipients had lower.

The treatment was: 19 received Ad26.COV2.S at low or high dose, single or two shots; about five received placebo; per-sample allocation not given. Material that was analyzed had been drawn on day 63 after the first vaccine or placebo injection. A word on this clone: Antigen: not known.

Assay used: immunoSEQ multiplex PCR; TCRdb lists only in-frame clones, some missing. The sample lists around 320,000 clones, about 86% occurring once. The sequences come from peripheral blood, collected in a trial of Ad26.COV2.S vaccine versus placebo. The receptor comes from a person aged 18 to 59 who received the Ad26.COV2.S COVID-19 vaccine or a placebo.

CDR3 amino acids: CAIGSGLETQYF. CDR3 sequence (DNA): TGTGCCATAGGGTCGGGTTTGGAGACCCAGTACTTC. The chain links TRBV10-3 to TRBJ2-5; no firm D call. Germline loops: CDR1 ENHRY, CDR2 SYGVKD. Between the trimmed V and J ends, which lost 9 bases and 5 bases, there was a span of 13 bases. CDR3 size: 12 residues.